This T cell receptor beta chain came from a study of blood T cell repertoires in COVID-19. About the research overall: The study drew acute and convalescent COVID-19 samples from the United States, Italy and Spain. The cDNA or gDNA used as material had been derived from T cells, B-cell-depleted T cells, or PBMCs.

V lost 3 bases and J 0 bases, leaving 15 bases between the germline ends. The CDR3 consists of 17 residues. The germline V gene encodes CDR1 LNHDA and CDR2 SQIVND (reference sequence). As processed by the authors: Cell counts per sample came from amplifying reference gene primers. The data were produced by immunoSEQ multiplex PCR, yet TCRdb's version contains in-frame clones alone and is incomplete. The V and J calls and clone size are taken from that table; D and trimming were inferred from the DNA. The sample includes about 42,000 clones, 60% to 80% of them seen just once. The sequence came from a woman in her seventies with acute or convalescent COVID-19. Sequencing was carried out using peripheral blood. The gene calls are TRBV19 and TRBJ1-5; D is possibly TRBD1 (6 bases). In DNA form, the CDR3 reads TGTGCCAGTAGTATTAGTCAGGGGCTGAGTAGCAATCAGCCCCAGCATTTT. Protein sequence: CASSISQGLSSNQPQHF. Full variable domain (rest looked up from reference TRBV19 and TRBJ1-5): DGGITQSPKYLFRKEGQNVTLSCEQNLNHDAMYWYRQDPGQGLRLIYYSQIVNDFQKGDIAEGYSVSREKKESFPLTVTSAQKNPTAFYLCASSISQGLSSNQPQHFGDGTRLSIL.